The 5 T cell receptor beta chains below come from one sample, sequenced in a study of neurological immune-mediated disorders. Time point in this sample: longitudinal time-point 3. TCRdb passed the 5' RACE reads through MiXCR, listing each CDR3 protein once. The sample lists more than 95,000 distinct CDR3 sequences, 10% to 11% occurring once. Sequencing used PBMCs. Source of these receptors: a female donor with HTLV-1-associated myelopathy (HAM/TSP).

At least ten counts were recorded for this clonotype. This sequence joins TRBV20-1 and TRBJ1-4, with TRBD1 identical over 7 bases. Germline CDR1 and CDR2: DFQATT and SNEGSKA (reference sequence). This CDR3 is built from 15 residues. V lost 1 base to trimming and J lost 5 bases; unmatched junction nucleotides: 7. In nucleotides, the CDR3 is TGCAGTGCTAGAGGCCTTGGACAGGAGAATGAAAAACTGTTTTTT. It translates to CSARGLGQENEKLFF.

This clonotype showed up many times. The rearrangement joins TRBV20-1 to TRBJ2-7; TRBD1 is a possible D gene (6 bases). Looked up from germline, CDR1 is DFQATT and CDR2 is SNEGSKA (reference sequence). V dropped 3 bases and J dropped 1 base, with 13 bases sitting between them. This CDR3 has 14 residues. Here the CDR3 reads CSASRATGSYEQYF. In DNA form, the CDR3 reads TGCAGTGCTAGTCGGGCCACAGGGTCCTACGAGCAGTACTTC.

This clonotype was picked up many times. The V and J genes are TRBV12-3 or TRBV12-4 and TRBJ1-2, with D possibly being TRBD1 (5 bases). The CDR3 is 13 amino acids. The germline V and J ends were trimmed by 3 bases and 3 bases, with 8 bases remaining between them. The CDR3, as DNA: TGTGCCAGCAGTTTCACAGGATACTATGGCTACACCTTC. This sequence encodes CASSFTGYYGYTF.

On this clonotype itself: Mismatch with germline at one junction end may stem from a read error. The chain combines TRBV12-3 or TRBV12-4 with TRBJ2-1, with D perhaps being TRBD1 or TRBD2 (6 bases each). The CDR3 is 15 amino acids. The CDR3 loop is CVSTMGWGAYNEQFF. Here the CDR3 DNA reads TGTGTCAGCACTATGGGGTGGGGGGCGTACAATGAGCAGTTCTTC.

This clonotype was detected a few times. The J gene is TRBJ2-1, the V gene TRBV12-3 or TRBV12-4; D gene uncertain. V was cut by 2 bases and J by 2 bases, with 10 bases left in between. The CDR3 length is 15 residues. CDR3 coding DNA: TGTGCCAGCAGTTTATTTTCAAGGGCCTACAATGAGCAGTTCTTC. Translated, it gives CASSLFSRAYNEQFF.